Shown below are 30 T cell receptor beta chains from a single sample sequenced in a study of blood T cell repertoires in COVID-19. The repertoire was sequenced with immunoSEQ multiplex PCR; TCRdb's copy has only in-frame clones and lacks some. The table shows about 280,000 clones, with around 86% occurring only once. The specimen sequenced was peripheral blood. These receptor sequences come from a human donor in a cohort sampled during active COVID-19.

This chain connects TRBV6-2 or TRBV6-3 to TRBJ2-1; the match to TRBD2 covers 9 bases. Germline V lookup: CDR1 MNHEY, CDR2 SVGEGT. The V segment lost 5 bases and the J segment 4 bases; nucleotides outside the gene matches: 6. This CDR3 has 15 residues. The CDR3 here is CASSAPGLAYNEQFF. CDR3 nucleotide sequence: TGTGCCAGCAGTGCCCCGGGACTAGCTTACAATGAGCAGTTCTTC.

DNA for the CDR3: TGTGCCAGCAGCTCCCGGACAGGGTTGATGGTTGACACTGAAGCTTTCTTT. Its translation is CASSSRTGLMVDTEAFF. This chain joins TRBV7-2 and TRBJ1-1, with 8 bases matching TRBD1. The CDR3 consists of 17 residues. The trim removed 4 bases at V and 3 bases at J, leaving 13 bases unmatched. Germline-derived CDR1 and CDR2 are SGHTA and FQGNSA.

The chain's CDR3 is CASSLRGGNNEQFF. In DNA form, the CDR3 reads TGCGCCAGCAGCTTGCGGGGGGGAAACAATGAGCAGTTCTTC. The V and J genes are TRBV5-1 and TRBJ2-1, with TRBD2 identical over 8 bases. V was clipped by 1 base and J by 5 bases; unmatched bases: 2. There are 14 residues in the CDR3. Germline values: CDR1 SGHRS, CDR2 YFSETQ.

J is TRBJ1-5 and V is TRBV6-5; 7 bases map to TRBD1. V dropped 8 bases and J dropped 8; count of bases not matched to a gene: 9. This CDR3 comprises 13 residues. Per the germline V gene, CDR1 is MNHEY and CDR2 is SVGAGI. CDR3 in amino acids: CASGTASFEPQHF. As DNA, the CDR3 is TGTGCCAGCGGGACAGCCTCATTTGAGCCCCAGCATTTT.

The rearrangement links TRBV14 to TRBJ2-3, with TRBD2 identical over 7 bases. This CDR3 spans 18 amino acids. J was trimmed by 3 bases and V by 0 bases; bases with no gene match: 12. Germline V lookup: CDR1 SGHDN, CDR2 FVKESK. The CDR3 region has the DNA TGTGCCAGCAGCCAAGACGAAGAGGGGAGGGTCAGAACAGATACGCAGTATTTT. Protein sequence: CASSQDEEGRVRTDTQYF.

The chain joins TRBV3-1 (or the pseudogene TRBV3-2) to TRBJ2-5; D uncertain. CDR1 is LGHDT, CDR2 YNNKEL, per germline (reference sequence). The CDR3 is 14 amino acids. Trimming removed 4 bases from V and 5 bases from J, with 14 bases in between. The CDR3 coding sequence is TGTGCCAGCAGCCCCGACTCCCTCGGGGAGACCCAGTACTTC. Amino acid sequence: CASSPDSLGETQYF.

The chain links TRBV28 to TRBJ1-2, with 8 bases matching TRBD1. The CDR3 is made up of 12 amino acids. The J segment lost 6 bases and the V segment lost 6 bases, leaving 3 bases of the junction unmatched. Germline CDR1 MDHEN, CDR2 SYDVKM. The CDR3 spells CASRGTGNGYTF. The CDR3 DNA reads TGTGCCAGCAGGGGGACAGGCAATGGCTACACCTTC.

The CDR3 sequence: CASSLGLDRAMGGYTF. The CDR3 region has the DNA TGTGCCAGCAGCTTGGGTTTGGACAGGGCCATGGGTGGCTACACCTTC. The chain employs TRBV5-5 and TRBJ1-2; TRBD1 agrees at 8 bases. CDR3 size: 16 residues. J gave up 7 bases and V 0 bases, and 11 bases lay outside the gene matches. The germline V gene encodes CDR1 SGHKS and CDR2 YYEKEE (reference sequence). Using reference TRBV5-5 and TRBJ1-2 for the parts outside the CDR3, the full variable domain is DAGVTQSPTHLIKTRGQQVTLRCSPISGHKSVSWYQQVLGQGPQFIFQYYEKEERGRGNFPDRFSARQFPNYSSELNVNALLLGDSALYLCASSLGLDRAMGGYTFGSGTRLTVV.

The gene calls are TRBV3-1 (or the pseudogene TRBV3-2) and TRBJ2-1; TRBD1 agrees at 7 bases. Germline trimming cut 4 bases from V and 5 bases from J; bases unmatched to any gene: 11. Germline V gives CDR1 LGHDT, CDR2 YNNKEL (reference sequence). This CDR3 is 16 amino acids long. The CDR3 sequence: CASSPLTGVTNNEQFF. The CDR3 DNA reads TGTGCCAGCAGCCCATTAACAGGGGTAACTAACAATGAGCAGTTCTTC.

This clone was counted only a few times. The V and J genes are TRBV7-9 and TRBJ1-3; D remains ambiguous. This CDR3 spans 17 amino acids. Germline CDR1 is SEHNR and CDR2 is FQNEAQ (reference sequence). V lost 2 bases to trimming and J lost 0 bases, with 14 bases between them. The CDR3 nucleotides read TGTGCCAGCAGCTTAATGAGGACTCTCAGCTCTGGAAACACCATATATTTT. This translates into CASSLMRTLSSGNTIYF.

This clone was detected only a few times. The rearrangement links TRBV9 to TRBJ2-7; D unclear. This CDR3 spans 13 amino acids. The germline gives CDR1 SGDLS, CDR2 YYNGEE. The V end lost 4 bases, the J end lost 5 bases, and 13 bases lay between the germline ends. The CDR3 DNA is TGTGCCAGCAGCCGGTCCGTCCGGGACGAGCAGTACTTC. Translation gives CASSRSVRDEQYF.

The gene calls are TRBV7-9 and TRBJ2-7; D is perhaps TRBD1 (5 bases). Looked up from germline, CDR1 is SEHNR and CDR2 is FQNEAQ (reference sequence). CDR3 length: 12 amino acids. The germline V and J ends were trimmed by 1 base and 9 bases, with 10 bases remaining between them. The CDR3 nucleotides are TGTGCCAGCAGCTTAGTAAGGGGATGGCAGTACTTC. This codes for CASSLVRGWQYF.

The rearrangement uses TRBV29-1 and TRBJ2-5, with D unclear. V lost 3 bases and J lost 5, with 7 bases in between. Germline CDR1 reads SQVTM; CDR2 reads ANQGSEA. The CDR3 is 11 amino acids. In DNA form, the CDR3 reads TGCAGCGTTGAGAACTGGGAGACCCAGTACTTC. Translating gives CSVENWETQYF.

This chain joins TRBV10-3 and TRBJ2-3; D gene ambiguous. Trimming took off 2 bases at V and 2 bases at J, with 11 bases between the two ends. The CDR3 length is 15 residues. From germline, CDR1 is ENHRY and CDR2 SYGVKD. This CDR3 is CAISEQSAPTDTQYF. The CDR3 DNA sequence: TGTGCCATCAGTGAGCAGAGCGCCCCCACAGATACGCAGTATTTT.

This sequence joins TRBV11-2 and TRBJ2-4; D ambiguous. The CDR3 extends over 14 amino acids. V was clipped by 1 base and J by 7 bases, with 11 bases between them. CDR1 is SGHAT and CDR2 is FQNNGV in the germline V gene. The CDR3 DNA sequence: TGTGCCAGCAGCTTAGGACTCCCGGTGAACATTCAGTACTTC. Its protein is CASSLGLPVNIQYF.

This clone was recorded once. The rearrangement links TRBV27 to TRBJ1-5; a possible D gene is TRBD1 (6 bases). Per the germline V gene, CDR1 is MNHEY and CDR2 is SMNVEV (reference sequence). The CDR3 consists of 14 residues. Trimming cost V 2 bases and J 5 bases, with 10 bases left between them. CDR3 in DNA: TGTGCCAGCAGTTTACAGGGGAACGATCAGCCCCAGCATTTT. Protein sequence: CASSLQGNDQPQHF.

V is TRBV7-3 and J is TRBJ2-5, with TRBD2 as a possible D gene (5 bases). CDR1 and CDR2 (germline): SGHTA, FQGTGA. The CDR3 spans 13 residues. Trimming removed 6 bases from V and 2 bases from J, with 10 bases in between. CDR3 nucleotide sequence: TGTGCCAGCAGAAAGAGCGGTCAAGAGACCCAGTACTTC. Amino acid sequence: CASRKSGQETQYF. The entire variable domain, with the rest obtained from reference TRBV7-3 and TRBJ2-5, is as follows: GAGVSQTPSNKVTEKGKYVELRCDPISGHTALYWYRQSLGQGPEFLIYFQGTGAADDSGLPNDRFFAVRPEGSVSTLKIQRTERGDSAVYLCASRKSGQETQYFGPGTRLLVL.

The V gene is TRBV7-6, the J gene TRBJ2-1, with TRBD2 as a possible D gene (6 bases). The germline CDR1 and CDR2 sequences are SGHVS and FNYEAQ. This CDR3 spans 15 amino acids. The V gene lost 4 bases and the J gene lost 6 bases, with 16 bases spanning the gap. The CDR3 reads CASSYAGGVSNEQFF. Written as DNA, the CDR3 is TGTGCCAGCAGCTACGCCGGCGGGGTCAGCAATGAGCAGTTCTTC.

J is TRBJ2-5 and V is TRBV19, with TRBD1 identical over 11 bases. CDR1 and CDR2 from the germline V gene are LNHDA and SQIVND (reference sequence). The V and J ends lost 5 bases and 5 bases, in that order; junction bases with no gene match: 7. The CDR3 covers 15 residues. The CDR3 is CASSPRTGGAETQYF. CDR3 bases: TGTGCCAGTAGTCCAAGGACAGGGGGCGCGGAGACCCAGTACTTC.

The chain employs TRBV7-6 and TRBJ2-2; TRBD2 matches at 14 bases. CDR3 length equals 18 residues. Germline CDR1 and CDR2: SGHVS and FNYEAQ. J was trimmed by 6 bases and V by 5 bases; bases with no gene match: 11. The CDR3 sequence is CASSPGTSGSGVSGELFF. CDR3 bases: TGTGCCAGCAGCCCAGGGACTAGCGGGAGCGGTGTCTCCGGGGAGCTGTTTTTT.

This clone came up a few times. The rearrangement uses TRBV3-1 (or the pseudogene TRBV3-2) and TRBJ1-1; D ambiguous. V lost 4 bases, J lost 1 base, and 10 bases lay in between. This CDR3 spans 14 amino acids. Per germline, CDR1 LGHDT and CDR2 YNNKEL (reference sequence). The DNA for the CDR3 is TGTGCCAGCAGCCTCATGGAGGGGAACACTGAAGCTTTCTTT. This sequence encodes CASSLMEGNTEAFF.

This clone appeared a single time. Other DNA sequences in the same sample also yield this CDR3. The chain couples TRBV6-5 to TRBJ2-2; maybe TRBD2 (5 bases). CDR1 MNHEY and CDR2 SVGAGI come from the germline V gene. Trimming took off 5 bases at V and 3 bases at J, with 10 bases between the two ends. CDR3 length equals 14 residues. The CDR3 sequence: CASSLRRDTGELFF. The CDR3 DNA is TGTGCCAGCAGTCTACGGCGGGACACCGGGGAGCTGTTTTTT.

The chain is built from TRBV28 and TRBJ2-1; possibly TRBD2 for D (6 bases). The germline gives CDR1 MDHEN, CDR2 SYDVKM. The CDR3 runs 16 residues. Trimming left V 3 bases short and J 7 bases short, with 19 bases between. The CDR3 sequence is CASSFLSGPRRNEQFF. The CDR3 DNA sequence: TGTGCCAGCAGTTTTCTTAGCGGACCCCGGCGGAATGAGCAGTTCTTC.

V usage is TRBV28 and J usage is TRBJ2-1, with 9 bases aligning to TRBD2. CDR1 is MDHEN, CDR2 SYDVKM, per germline. The CDR3 is 16 amino acids. V was pared by 6 bases and J by 6 bases, with 12 bases of the junction left unmatched. The CDR3 region has the DNA TGTGCCAGCAGCGCGCCCTTAGCGGGAGTATCCAATGAGCAGTTCTTC. This codes for CASSAPLAGVSNEQFF.

As for this clone: Other DNA variants within this sample encode the same CDR3. This chain uses TRBV5-1 with TRBJ2-1; 7 bases align to TRBD1. V trimming: 0 bases; J trimming: 4 bases; junction bases outside the gene matches: 1. The CDR3 totals 14 residues. Per germline, CDR1 SGHRS and CDR2 YFSETQ. CDR3 sequence: CASSLGQGYNEQFF. CDR3 coding DNA: TGCGCCAGCAGCTTGGGACAGGGTTACAATGAGCAGTTCTTC.

V usage is TRBV28 and J usage is TRBJ2-2, with D perhaps matching TRBD2 (5 bases). The CDR3 has 14 amino acids. With 6 bases removed from V and 4 bases from J, the gap between germline ends came to 12 bases. Germline V CDR1 and CDR2: MDHEN, SYDVKM. CDR3 loop: CASRYPRGTGELFF. The CDR3, as DNA: TGTGCCAGCAGATACCCTCGGGGCACCGGGGAGCTGTTTTTT.

This clone has just one count. The rearrangement joins TRBV6-5 to TRBJ2-7, with TRBD1 matching 9 bases. Germline CDR1 and CDR2: MNHEY and SVGAGI. CDR3 length: 15 amino acids. With V trimmed by 6 bases and J by 3 bases, 9 bases remained unmatched. CDR3 in DNA: TGTGCCAGCAGAAGACAGGGGGAGGGCCTCTACGAGCAGTACTTC. As protein: CASRRQGEGLYEQYF.

The genes are TRBV27 and TRBJ1-1; D might be TRBD1 (6 bases). V was pared by 4 bases and J by 1 base, with 16 bases between. The germline V gene encodes CDR1 MNHEY and CDR2 SMNVEV (reference sequence). CDR3 size: 16 residues. The CDR3 DNA reads TGTGCCAGCAGTTCCGGAGACCGACAGGCGAACACTGAAGCTTTCTTT. Translation: CASSSGDRQANTEAFF.

The J gene is TRBJ1-1, the V gene TRBV2; D perhaps matches TRBD1 (5 bases). Trimming shortened V by 8 bases and J by 5 bases, and 12 bases separated the two germline ends. There are 12 residues in the CDR3. CDR1 and CDR2 (germline): SNHLY, FYNNEI. The CDR3 reads CASRLGPTEAFF. The CDR3, as DNA: TGTGCCAGCCGATTGGGGCCAACTGAAGCTTTCTTT.

This clone was recorded once. The V call is TRBV18, the J call TRBJ2-7; a weak D match, TRBD1 (6 bases). This CDR3 has 14 residues. Trimming stripped 8 bases from V and 2 bases from J, with 16 bases between. The germline CDR1 and CDR2 sequences are KGHSH and LQKENI. CDR3 nucleotides: TGTGCCAGCACTCCGGGACAAGTACCCTACGAGCAGTACTTC. This encodes CASTPGQVPYEQYF.